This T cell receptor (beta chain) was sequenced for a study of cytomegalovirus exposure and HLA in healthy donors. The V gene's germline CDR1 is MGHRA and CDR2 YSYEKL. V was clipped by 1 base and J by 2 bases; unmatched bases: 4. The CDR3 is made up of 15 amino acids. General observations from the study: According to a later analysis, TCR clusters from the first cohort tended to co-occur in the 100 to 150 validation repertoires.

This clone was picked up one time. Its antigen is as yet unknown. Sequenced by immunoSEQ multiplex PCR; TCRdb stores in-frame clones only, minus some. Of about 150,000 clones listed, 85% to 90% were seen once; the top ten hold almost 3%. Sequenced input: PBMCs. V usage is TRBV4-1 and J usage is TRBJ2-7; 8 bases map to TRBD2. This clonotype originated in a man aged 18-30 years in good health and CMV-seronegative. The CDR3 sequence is CASSQGREVTYEQYF. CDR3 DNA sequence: TGCGCCAGCAGCCAAGGGCGGGAGGTTACCTACGAGCAGTACTTC.